This TCR beta chain was sequenced in a study of T cell responses to AZD1222 COVID-19 vaccine. About this clone itself: What it binds is not known.

Study results and caveats: Of the AZD1222 recipients, only five to seven were seropositive at baseline.

Repertoires were generated with immunoSEQ multiplex PCR, while TCRdb's copy carries only in-frame clones and drops some. Of roughly 160,000 clones listed, about 92% are singletons. The TCR was taken from an adult in good health. This sample comprised peripheral blood, obtained on day 0 of MenACWY control vaccination.

CDR3 DNA: TGTGCCAGCAGCCCCCGAACCGTGAGTGAAGCTTTCTTT. This codes for CASSPRTVSEAFF. The chain recombines TRBV3-1 (or the pseudogene TRBV3-2) with TRBJ1-1; no clear D gene. Trimming left V 4 bases short and J 7 bases short, with 13 bases between. CDR3 length: 13 amino acids. Per the germline V gene, CDR1 is LGHDT and CDR2 is YNNKEL (reference sequence).